This paragraph reports one T cell receptor (beta chain). What it binds is not known. Donors were Caucasian adults residing in Nashville, Tennessee, USA. The data originate from a study of shared clonotypes between healthy human individuals. V was trimmed by 0 bases and J by 4 bases, leaving 9 bases between them. Germline V gives CDR1 MNHEY, CDR2 SVGAGI. The CDR3 runs 14 residues. Produced via immunoSEQ multiplex PCR; TCRdb's table is partial and in-frame only. Of about 2 million clones detected, 85% to 95% appear once; the ten largest clones hold approximately 0.13%. Whole-study findings and limits: The low donor count limited represented genetic and exposure-history diversity.

The sample consisted of naive CD4+ T cells sorted from blood. The subset was: CD45RA+ positively selected. This receptor was taken from a man aged 18 to 30 in good health. The V and J genes are TRBV6-5 and TRBJ1-1, with D uncertain. CDR3 in DNA: TGTGCCAGCAGTTACTCGAAGACAACCACTGAAGCTTTCTTT. Amino acids: CASSYSKTTTEAFF.